The text below deals with one T cell receptor beta chain. The specificity of this receptor is unknown. Counted from cysteine to phenylalanine, this CDR3 has 16 amino acids. The DNA is unrecorded. CDR1 and CDR2 (LGHDT, YNNKEL) derive from the germline V gene (reference sequence). From each donor, an approximately 2.3 ml peripheral blood sample was collected into PAXgene tubes and kept at -80 degrees C. Without any T cell sorting, total RNA was extracted from whole blood using the PAXgene blood miRNA kit on an automated QIAcube. Peripheral blood from monozygotic twin pairs, either concordant or discordant for inflammatory bowel disease, underwent deep TCRalpha and TCRbeta repertoire profiling that used unique molecular barcoding. Smoking habits were recorded for all twin pairs, and individuals were classified as current, former or never smokers. This sample was included in a study of monozygotic twins with inflammatory bowel disease (dated by TCRdb to between 2018 and 2021). As for the study more broadly: A total of some 30 monozygotic twin pairs were included in the full study, comprising nine German pairs (four IBD-concordant, five IBD-discordant) and 19 IBD-discordant Danish pairs. Each individual had, on average, about 151 000 unique TCRalpha sequences and 181 000 unique TCRbeta sequences available for analysis. The search for disease-associated traits relied mainly on comparing, within discordant pairs, IBD patients with their genetically identical healthy co-twins.

Library method: 5' RACE. The input for every TCR library was 3500 ng of total RNA. cDNA was synthesized with SMARTScribe reverse transcriptase in eight separate reactions per sample. Unique molecular identifiers containing a 6-nucleotide sample barcode were introduced through template switching during cDNA synthesis. Amplification of TCRalpha and TCRbeta cDNA involved two nested PCRs of 16 and 9 cycles, and each PCR was followed by bead purification. Before amplification, cDNA was treated with uracil DNA-glycosylase and purified using the QIAquick PCR purification kit. The second PCR added Illumina TruSeq-compatible adapters along with sample-specific barcodes. TapeStation and Qubit were used to check library quality and concentration, and 5 to 6 ng of each library went into the pool. The pooled libraries were sequenced with 2 x 100 bp reads and custom sequencing primers on an Illumina HiSeq2500 single-index Rapid Run. The study's own analysis went as follows. MiGEC version 1.2.6 was used for UMI-based consensus assembly to correct PCR and sequencing errors. V(D)J alignment, clonotype assembly and CDR3 extraction were performed with MiXCR version 2.1.1. Gene usage, clonotype sharing and MAIT/NKT TCR abundance were normalised by analysing the top 1000, 10 000 and 20 000 clonotypes per sample. After downsampling to 27 000 UMIs, diversity was calculated as the inverse Simpson index using the vegan R package. Paired Mann-Whitney U tests were applied to discordant twin pairs, and Benjamini-Hochberg correction was used for multiple testing. TCRdb reprocessed the sequencing reads and holds a single record per CDR3 protein sequence, with no DNA. The V and J calls were determined by TCRdb, not by the authors. The record for this sample contains 300,000 to 400,000 distinct CDR3 sequences. The biggest ten clones account for approximately 2% of the sample.

Findings and caveats that apply to the study as a whole: A decrease in TCRbeta repertoire diversity, as measured by inverse Simpson index, was observed in IBD patients compared with their healthy co-twins. Compared with healthy twins, IBD patients shared fewer clonotypes with other individuals, and the difference was most pronounced in patients with signs of disease activity. Repertoire similarity did not differ between concordant and discordant twins, possibly due to limited statistical power. No single strong signal or clonotype linked to IBD turned up in the results, so the idea that one exists was not supported. Different T cell subtypes could not be distinguished in the analysis. Because patients received different immunosuppressive treatments, the repertoires may have picked up extra background noise and variability between individuals.

Material: blood. In this chain, TRBV3-1 is recombined with TRBJ2-1. The clonotype was recovered from a human donor with ulcerative colitis or Crohn's disease, or a healthy co-twin of an affected twin (not recorded which). The CDR3 region: CASSQEVGNAYNEQFF.